This T cell receptor (beta chain) emerged from a study of cytomegalovirus exposure and HLA in healthy donors. Study in general: Among several hundred genotyped donors, about 80% fell in the Caucasian-associated ancestry cluster. General study findings and limits: A few chains linked to CMV were shown in vitro to be specific for CMV antigens. It was 164 TCR beta chains that were listed as cytomegalovirus-associated.

The germline CDR1 and CDR2 sequences are KGHSH and LQKENI. The CDR3 sequence is 16 residues long. Germline trimming cut 5 bases from V and 4 bases from J; bases unmatched to any gene: 9. In the PCR, 60 Vbeta and 13 Jbeta primers were used. The method was immunoSEQ multiplex PCR; TCRdb's version includes in-frame clones alone and lacks a portion of them. This sample has nearly 110,000 clones, with around 75% found just once. Concerning this clone: What it binds is unknown.

J is TRBJ2-3 and V is TRBV18, with 10 positions matching TRBD2. Sequenced sample: PBMCs. This clonotype was obtained from a man in his forties in good health and CMV-seronegative. The CDR3 here is CASSFVAGGDSDTQYF. CDR3 DNA sequence: TGTGCCAGCTCATTTGTAGCGGGGGGCGATTCAGATACGCAGTATTTT.